This T cell receptor (beta chain) was recorded in a study of beta chain features in type 1 diabetes. Looking at the study overall: About 98,000,000 sorted cells were examined across all samples.

Notes on this clone: Its antigen remains unidentified.

The authors reverse transcribed all of the isolated RNA, so sequencing captured expressed TCRB transcripts. TCRdb's copy holds only in-frame clones and misses some; the assay was immunoSEQ multiplex PCR. The table shows about 400,000 clones, with 10% to 15% occurring only once. The study, taken as a whole, reports: In patients and controls equally, PCR might favor templates that are shorter.

Germline loops: CDR1 MNHEY, CDR2 SVGAGI. V gave up 6 bases and J gave up 5 bases; unmatched junction bases: 13. The CDR3 sequence is 15 residues long. The sequence derives from a man aged 18 to 29 in good health. The rearrangement joins TRBV6-5 to TRBJ2-7; TRBD1 matches 7 bases. Material: naive CD4+ T cells from blood. In DNA form, the CDR3 reads TGTGCCAGCAGGCCCGGGACAGCCCGGCGCCACGAGCAGTACTTC. It translates to CASRPGTARRHEQYF.